These T cell receptor beta chains were read from a single sample in a study of CD8 T cells in ankylosing spondylitis. TCRdb fed the 5' RACE reads into MiXCR, producing one record per CDR3 protein. The data contain 150,000 to 200,000 distinct CDR3 sequences, 10% to 15% of them seen just once; the ten biggest clones take up approximately 11%. The specimen was blood, either unsorted or a sorted T cell fraction (not recorded which). These receptors were obtained from a female donor with ankylosing spondylitis or in good health (not recorded which). Both conserved end residues are part of each CDR3. Fields, in order: J gene, V gene, clone size, D gene, CDR3 protein, CDR3 DNA. The D gene is left open where the match is weak. Clone size is given for some rows only: seen once, a few or many times, or a class if the clone is expanded.

J gene: TRBJ2-3; V gene: TRBV29-1; clone size: few; D gene: .; CDR3 protein: CSAEGDGTDTQYF; CDR3 DNA: TGCAGCGCAGAGGGGGACGGCACAGATACGCAGTATTTT
J gene: TRBJ2-1; V gene: TRBV7-2; clone size: few; D gene: TRBD2; CDR3 protein: CASSSTLAGNEQFF; CDR3 DNA: TGTGCCAGCAGCTCAACACTAGCGGGAAATGAGCAGTTCTTC
J gene: TRBJ2-1; V gene: TRBV5-1; clone size: few; D gene: TRBD1; CDR3 protein: CASSLGGQVNNEQFF; CDR3 DNA: TGCGCCAGCAGCTTGGGGGGACAGGTTAACAATGAGCAGTTCTTC
J gene: TRBJ2-2; V gene: TRBV29-1; clone size: few; D gene: .; CDR3 protein: CSVADRRNTGELFF; CDR3 DNA: TGCAGCGTTGCCGACAGGAGAAACACCGGGGAGCTGTTTTTT
J gene: TRBJ1-5; V gene: TRBV7-9; clone size: .; D gene: .; CDR3 protein: CASSSAQGTGNQPQHF; CDR3 DNA: TGTGCCAGCAGCTCCGCTCAGGGGACTGGCAATCAGCCCCAGCATTTT
J gene: TRBJ2-3; V gene: TRBV6-4; clone size: many; D gene: .; CDR3 protein: CASSGISGTQYF; CDR3 DNA: TGTGCCAGCAGTGGCATTAGCGGAACGCAGTATTTT
J gene: TRBJ2-1; V gene: TRBV7-2; clone size: many; D gene: TRBD2; CDR3 protein: CASSQIAGGGYNEQFF; CDR3 DNA: TGTGCCAGCAGCCAAATAGCGGGAGGAGGGTACAATGAGCAGTTCTTC
J gene: TRBJ2-2; V gene: TRBV7-3; clone size: few; D gene: .; CDR3 protein: CASSLTGDRSGELFF; CDR3 DNA: TGTGCCAGCAGCTTAACGGGCGACAGGTCGGGAGAGCTGTTTTTT
J gene: TRBJ1-4; V gene: TRBV11-2; clone size: .; D gene: TRBD1; CDR3 protein: CASSSLHRGRNEKLFF; CDR3 DNA: TGTGCCAGCAGCTCCCTTCACAGGGGCCGAAATGAAAAACTGTTTTTT
J gene: TRBJ2-3; V gene: TRBV24-1; clone size: many; D gene: .; CDR3 protein: CATSDAGPDRRNTQYF; CDR3 DNA: TGTGCCACCAGTGACGCCGGCCCCGACAGGAGAAATACGCAGTATTTT
J gene: TRBJ1-1; V gene: TRBV20-1; clone size: many; D gene: .; CDR3 protein: CSARLVMNTEAFF; CDR3 DNA: TGCAGTGCTAGGTTGGTAATGAACACTGAAGCTTTCTTT
J gene: TRBJ2-2; V gene: TRBV6-9; clone size: many; D gene: TRBD1; CDR3 protein: CASSYANRQGDTGELFF; CDR3 DNA: TGTGCCAGCAGTTATGCGAATAGACAGGGGGACACCGGGGAGCTGTTTTTT
J gene: TRBJ2-5; V gene: TRBV12-3/TRBV12-4; clone size: many; D gene: TRBD1; CDR3 protein: CASTQTGLKETQYF; CDR3 DNA: TGTGCCAGCACCCAGACAGGGCTGAAAGAGACCCAGTACTTC